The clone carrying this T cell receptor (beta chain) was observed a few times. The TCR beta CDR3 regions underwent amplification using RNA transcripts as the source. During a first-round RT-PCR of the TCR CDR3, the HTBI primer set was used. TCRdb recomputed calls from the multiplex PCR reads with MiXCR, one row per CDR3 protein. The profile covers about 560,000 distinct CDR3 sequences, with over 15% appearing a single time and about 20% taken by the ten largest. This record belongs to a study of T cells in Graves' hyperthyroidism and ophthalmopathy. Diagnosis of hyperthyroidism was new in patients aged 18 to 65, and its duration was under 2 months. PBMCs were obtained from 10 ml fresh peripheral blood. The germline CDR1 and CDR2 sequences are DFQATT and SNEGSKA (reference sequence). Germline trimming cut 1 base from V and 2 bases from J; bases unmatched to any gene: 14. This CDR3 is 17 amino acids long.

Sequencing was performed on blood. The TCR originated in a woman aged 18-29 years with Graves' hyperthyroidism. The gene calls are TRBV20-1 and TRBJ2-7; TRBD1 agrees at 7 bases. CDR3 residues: CSARGGAGVQGTYEQYF. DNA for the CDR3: TGCAGTGCTAGAGGGGGAGCCGGCGTACAGGGGACCTACGAGCAGTACTTC.